The clone carrying this TCR beta chain was seen more than once but under ten times. The sample belongs to a study of type 1 regulatory T cells. TCRdb itself ran the reads through MiXCR, one entry per CDR3 protein. The data contain approximately 100,000 distinct CDR3 sequences, roughly 31% of them seen just once; the ten biggest clones take up 2% to 2.5%. Germline lookup yields CDR1 MNHEY and CDR2 SVGAGI. V dropped 4 bases and J dropped 9; count of bases not matched to a gene: 11. The CDR3 is made up of 15 amino acids. Sample: CD4+ T cells, either the whole sample or a sorted fraction (not recorded which). This sequence was found in a human donor in good health. The chain employs TRBV6-5 and TRBJ2-1; 8 bases line up with TRBD2. The CDR3, as DNA: TGTGCCAGCAGTTCCCCGGGACTAGGAGGCGCTGAGCAGTTCTTC. This encodes CASSSPGLGGAEQFF.